The rows below give T cell receptor beta chains drawn from one sample of a study of spatial heterogeneity in lung cancer. MiXCR was run by TCRdb on the 5' RACE reads, yielding one entry per CDR3 protein. The sample shows about 10,000 distinct CDR3 sequences, less than 5% of them seen only once. The input for sequencing was normal lung tissue next to the tumor, taken at surgery. The receptors originated from a male donor with early-stage non-small cell lung cancer. CDR3s include the opening cysteine and the closing phenylalanine or tryptophan. D genes are given only for firm matches. Sizes are listed as once, few, many or a size class.

clone_size j_call d_call v_call cdr3_nt cdr3_aa
many TRBJ1-6 TRBD1 TRBV27 TGTGCCAGCAGTTTATTAGGGACAGCTAGGGGTTCACCCCTCCACTTT CASSLLGTARGSPLHF
many TRBJ2-7 TRBD1 TRBV7-9 TGTGCCAGCAGCCCGGGACAGTCTGCTAACTACGAGCAGTACTTC CASSPGQSANYEQYF
many TRBJ2-2 - TRBV4-2 TGTGCCAGCAGCCAAGAAGGGGCCCCCGGGGAGCTGTTTTTT CASSQEGAPGELFF
many TRBJ2-7 - TRBV10-3 TGTGCCATCAGCCCCCCAGGGGTCAGGGGCTACGAGCAGTACTTC CAISPPGVRGYEQYF
many TRBJ1-2 - TRBV2 TGTGCCAGCACCTCCCTGGCAGGGAACGACTATGGCTACACCTTC CASTSLAGNDYGYTF
many TRBJ1-1 - TRBV2 TGTGCCAGCAGTGAGGGGGCTGGAGCTTTCTTT CASSEGAGAFF
many TRBJ1-2 - TRBV20-1 TGCAGCGTCCAACAGGGATCCTATGGCTACACCTTC CSVQQGSYGYTF
many TRBJ2-2 TRBD2 TRBV11-1 TGTGCCAGCAGCTCGGGACTAGCGGGGAGAAACACCGGGGAGCTGTTTTTT CASSSGLAGRNTGELFF
many TRBJ1-1 - TRBV7-2 TGTGCCAGCAGCGGCCAGACAGGCGTTCTCACTGAAGCTTTCTTT CASSGQTGVLTEAFF
many TRBJ1-5 - TRBV28 TGTGCCAGCAGTTTTGTGTCCGGGGGTACGGCCCAGCATTTT CASSFVSGGTAQHF
medium-sized TRBJ2-3 TRBD1 TRBV2 TGTGCCAGCAGTGGACAGGGCCTTGTCACAGATACGCAGTATTTT CASSGQGLVTDTQYF
many TRBJ2-1 TRBD2 TRBV5-1 TGCGCCAGCAGCCCGGTCGTAGCGGGACGCTACAATGAGCAGTTCTTC CASSPVVAGRYNEQFF
many TRBJ2-2 - TRBV9 TGTGCCAGCAGCGTACACAGCGGGGAGCTGTTTTTT CASSVHSGELFF
few TRBJ1-1 - TRBV9 TGTGCCAGCAGCGTAGGTGAGATTGTCAACCCTGAAGCTTTCTTT CASSVGEIVNPEAFF
many TRBJ2-1 TRBD2 TRBV5-1 TGCGCCAGCAGCTTGGCCGGGACTAGCTTCGATGAGCAGTTCTTC CASSLAGTSFDEQFF
many TRBJ2-1 TRBD2 TRBV24-1 TGTGCCACCAGTGATACTCGGACACTCGGGGGGATAAATGAGCAGTTCTTC CATSDTRTLGGINEQFF
many TRBJ2-5 - TRBV18 TGTGCCAGCTCACCACCTTCGAACCAAGAGACCCAGTACTTC CASSPPSNQETQYF
many TRBJ2-1 - TRBV7-2 TGTGCCAGCAGCTTAGGAAATGAGCAGTTCTTC CASSLGNEQFF
many TRBJ1-6 TRBD1 TRBV5-1 TGCGCCAGCAGCCTGTCCGGGACAGGGGTCTCACCCCTCCACTTT CASSLSGTGVSPLHF
medium-sized TRBJ1-4 - TRBV7-9 TGTGCCAGCAGCCCCCCAGAGGGAAATGAAAAACTGTTTTTT CASSPPEGNEKLFF
medium-sized TRBJ1-2 - TRBV5-6 TGTGCCAGCAGCTTGGGCCGTAACTATGGCTACACCTTC CASSLGRNYGYTF
many TRBJ2-7 TRBD2 TRBV20-1 TGCAGTGCTATATCCGGGACTAGCTCCTACGAGCAGTACTTC CSAISGTSSYEQYF
many TRBJ2-7 TRBD2 TRBV30 TGTGCCTGGGCCCGACTAGCGGGGACCTACGAGCAGTACTTC CAWARLAGTYEQYF
many TRBJ1-4 - TRBV30 TGTGCCTGGAGTGTTATGGGAACGACTAATGAAAAACTGTTTTTT CAWSVMGTTNEKLFF
medium-sized TRBJ2-1 TRBD2 TRBV29-1 TGCAGCGTTGGGACTAGCGGAGTAAATGAGCAGTTCTTC CSVGTSGVNEQFF
medium-sized TRBJ2-3 TRBD1 TRBV2 TGTGCCAGCAGTGCACAGGGGGCGGCTGGCACAGATACGCAGTATTTT CASSAQGAAGTDTQYF
medium-sized TRBJ1-5 - TRBV7-9 TGTGCCAGCAGCTTAGGTGCCTATCAGCCCCAGCATTTT CASSLGAYQPQHF